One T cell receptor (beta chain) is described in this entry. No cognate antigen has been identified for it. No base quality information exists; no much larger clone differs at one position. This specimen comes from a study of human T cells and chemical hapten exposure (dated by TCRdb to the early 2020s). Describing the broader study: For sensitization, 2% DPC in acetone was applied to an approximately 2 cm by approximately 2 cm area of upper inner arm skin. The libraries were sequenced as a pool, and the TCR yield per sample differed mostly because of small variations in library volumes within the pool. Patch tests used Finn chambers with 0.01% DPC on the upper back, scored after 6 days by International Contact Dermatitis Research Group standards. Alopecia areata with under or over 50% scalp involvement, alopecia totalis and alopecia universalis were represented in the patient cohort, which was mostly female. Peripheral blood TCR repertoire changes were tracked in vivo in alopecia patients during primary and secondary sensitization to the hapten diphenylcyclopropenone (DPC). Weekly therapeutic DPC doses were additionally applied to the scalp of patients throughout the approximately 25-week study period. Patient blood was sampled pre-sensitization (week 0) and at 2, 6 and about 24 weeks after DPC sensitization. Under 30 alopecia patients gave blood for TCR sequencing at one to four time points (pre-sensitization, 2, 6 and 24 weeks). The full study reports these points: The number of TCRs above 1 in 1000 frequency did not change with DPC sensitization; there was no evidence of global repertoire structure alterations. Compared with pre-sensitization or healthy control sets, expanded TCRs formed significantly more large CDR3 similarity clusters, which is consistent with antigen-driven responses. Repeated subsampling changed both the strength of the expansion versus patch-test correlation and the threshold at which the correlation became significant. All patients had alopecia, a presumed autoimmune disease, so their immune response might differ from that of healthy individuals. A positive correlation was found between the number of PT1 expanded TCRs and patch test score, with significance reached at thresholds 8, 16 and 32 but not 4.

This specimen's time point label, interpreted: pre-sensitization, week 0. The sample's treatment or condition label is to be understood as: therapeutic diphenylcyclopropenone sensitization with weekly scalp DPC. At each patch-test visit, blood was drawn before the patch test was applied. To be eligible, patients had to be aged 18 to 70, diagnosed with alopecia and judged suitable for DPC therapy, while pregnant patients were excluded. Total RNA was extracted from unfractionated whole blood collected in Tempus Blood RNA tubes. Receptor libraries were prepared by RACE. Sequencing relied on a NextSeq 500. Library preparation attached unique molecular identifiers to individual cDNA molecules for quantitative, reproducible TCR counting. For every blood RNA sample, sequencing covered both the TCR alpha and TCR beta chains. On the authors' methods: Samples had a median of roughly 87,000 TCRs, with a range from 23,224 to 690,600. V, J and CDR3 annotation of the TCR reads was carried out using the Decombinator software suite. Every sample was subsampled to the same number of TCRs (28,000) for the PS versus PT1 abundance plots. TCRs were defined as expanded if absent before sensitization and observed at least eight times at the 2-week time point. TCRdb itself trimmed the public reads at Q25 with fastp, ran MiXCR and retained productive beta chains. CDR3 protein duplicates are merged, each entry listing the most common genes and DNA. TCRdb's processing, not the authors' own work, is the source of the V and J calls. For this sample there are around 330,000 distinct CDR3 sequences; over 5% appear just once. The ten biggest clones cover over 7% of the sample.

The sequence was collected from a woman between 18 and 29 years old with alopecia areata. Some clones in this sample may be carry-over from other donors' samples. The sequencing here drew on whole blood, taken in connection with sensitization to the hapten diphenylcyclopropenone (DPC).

The CDR3 loop reads CASSVGTNEKLFF. The bases read TGTGCCAGCAGCGTAGGGACTAATGAAAAACTGTTTTTT. The sequence joins TRBV9 to TRBJ1-4, with the D segment identity uncertain. CDR1 and CDR2, per the germline V gene, are SGDLS and YYNGEE. Trimming takes 0 bases from V and 2 bases from J, and the germline ends sit 2 bases apart. The CDR3 has 13 amino acids, counting the end cysteine and phenylalanine. Only the CDR3 portion is preserved as DNA: 39 bases, with reading frame beginning at the first base.